These 10 T cell receptor beta chains share one sample of origin, sequenced in a study of cytomegalovirus exposure and HLA in healthy donors. This PCR relied on a set of 60 Vbeta primers and 13 Jbeta primers. The protocol was immunoSEQ multiplex PCR, while the TCRdb copy is restricted to in-frame clones and leaves out a portion. Of 120,000 to 150,000 clones listed, 55% to 70% are singletons. Sequencing was carried out using PBMCs. These receptors all stem from a woman in her twenties or thirties in good health and CMV-seropositive.

The chain uses TRBV7-9 and TRBJ2-2; the D gene is possibly TRBD2 (7 bases). Trimming took 3 bases from V and 5 from J, leaving 10 bases between them. Germline values: CDR1 SEHNR, CDR2 FQNEAQ (reference sequence). The CDR3 has 14 residues. CDR3 residues: CASSLRGGTGELFF. CDR3 DNA: TGTGCCAGCAGCTTGAGGGGGGGTACCGGGGAGCTGTTTTTT.

This clone was observed a handful of times. The chain has TRBV30 and TRBJ1-5; 8 bases match TRBD1. Germline CDR1 reads GTSNPN; CDR2 reads SVGIG (reference sequence). CDR3 length equals 15 residues. The V and J ends lost 0 bases and 7 bases, in that order; junction bases with no gene match: 8. The DNA of the CDR3 is TGTGCCTGGAGTGTATACAGGGGGACGAGACAGCCCCAGCATTTT. Its translation is CAWSVYRGTRQPQHF.

V is TRBV27 and J is TRBJ1-2; no definite D call. The CDR3 loop spans 13 amino acids. CDR1 and CDR2 from the germline V gene are MNHEY and SMNVEV (reference sequence). Trimming pared 4 bases from V and 8 bases from J, leaving 14 bases between. In nucleotides, the CDR3 is TGTGCCAGCAGTTCCGTCCCACGGTCCGGCTACACCTTC. It codes for CASSSVPRSGYTF.

This clone has only a few counts. The rearrangement uses TRBV28 and TRBJ1-2, with 8 bases that match TRBD1. Germline CDR1 and CDR2: MDHEN and SYDVKM. Trimming took 9 bases from V and 0 from J; bases not matched to a gene: 9. This CDR3 has 15 amino acids. CDR3 nucleotides: TGTGCCAGTGGACAGGGAGAACGAGCTAACTATGGCTACACCTTC. This sequence encodes CASGQGERANYGYTF.

The gene calls are TRBV7-9 and TRBJ1-1, with D hard to call. Germline lookup yields CDR1 SEHNR and CDR2 FQNEAQ (reference sequence). Trimming left V 0 bases short and J 11 bases short, with 10 bases between. This CDR3 is 12 amino acids long. CDR3 sequence: CASSLAPSSAFF. As DNA, the CDR3 is TGTGCCAGCAGCTTAGCGCCGAGCTCGGCTTTCTTT.

The chain combines TRBV5-4 with TRBJ1-3; 7 bases line up with TRBD1. The CDR3 covers 15 residues. V gave up 4 bases and J gave up 3 bases; unmatched junction bases: 7. Looked up from germline, CDR1 is SGHNT and CDR2 is YYREEE (reference sequence). The CDR3, as DNA: TGTGCCAGCAGCCGAGGGACAGATGGTGGAAACACCATATATTTT. The encoded protein is CASSRGTDGGNTIYF.

This rearrangement joins TRBV18 to TRBJ2-1; 7 bases align to TRBD2. The CDR3 is 16 residues long. The V gene's germline CDR1 is KGHSH and CDR2 LQKENI. J gave up 5 bases and V 3 bases, and 10 bases lay outside the gene matches. The CDR3 nucleotides read TGTGCCAGCTCACCGTTGGCGGGAGCGGGCCACAATGAGCAGTTCTTC. It codes for CASSPLAGAGHNEQFF.

V gene TRBV6-1 combines with J gene TRBJ1-1, with TRBD1 as a possible D gene (5 bases). CDR3 size: 12 residues. The germline V and J ends were trimmed by 0 bases and 11 bases, with 10 bases remaining between them. CDR1 and CDR2 from the germline V gene are MNHNS and SASEGT. The CDR3 DNA is TGTGCCAGCAGTGAAGCGGGCAGGGCTGCTTTCTTT. Translated, it gives CASSEAGRAAFF.

The chain combines TRBV27 with TRBJ1-4; D uncertain. V was cut by 6 bases and J by 0 bases, with 5 bases left in between. Germline V lookup: CDR1 MNHEY, CDR2 SMNVEV (reference sequence). The CDR3 is 13 residues long. This CDR3 reads CASRRATNEKLFF. Here the CDR3 DNA reads TGTGCCAGCAGGAGAGCAACTAATGAAAAACTGTTTTTT.

V is TRBV5-1 and J is TRBJ1-5; 8 bases align to TRBD1. Trimming removed 5 bases from V and 1 base from J; junction bases left unmatched: 8. The CDR3 has 16 amino acids. CDR1 is SGHRS, CDR2 YFSETQ, per germline. CDR3 sequence: CASSWTGIGSNQPQHF. For the CDR3, the DNA is TGCGCCAGCAGTTGGACAGGGATTGGGAGCAATCAGCCCCAGCATTTT.